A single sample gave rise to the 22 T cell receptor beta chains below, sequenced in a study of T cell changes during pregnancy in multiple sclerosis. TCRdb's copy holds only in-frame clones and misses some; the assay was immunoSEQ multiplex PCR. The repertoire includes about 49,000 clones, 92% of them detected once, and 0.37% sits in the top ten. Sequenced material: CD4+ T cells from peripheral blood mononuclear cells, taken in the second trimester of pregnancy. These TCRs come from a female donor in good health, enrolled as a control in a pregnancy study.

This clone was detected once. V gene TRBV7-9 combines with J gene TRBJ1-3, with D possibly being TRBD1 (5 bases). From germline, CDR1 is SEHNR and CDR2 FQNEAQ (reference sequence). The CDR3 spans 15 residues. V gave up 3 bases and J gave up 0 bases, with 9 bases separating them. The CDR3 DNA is TGTGCCAGCAGCTTCGACAGAAGCTCTGGAAACACCATATATTTT. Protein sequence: CASSFDRSSGNTIYF. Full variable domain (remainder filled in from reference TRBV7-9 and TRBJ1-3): DTGVSQNPRHKITKRGQNVTFRCDPISEHNRLYWYRQTLGQGPEFLTYFQNEAQLEKSRLLSDRFSAERPKGSFSTLEIQRTEQGDSAMYLCASSFDRSSGNTIYFGEGSWLTVV.

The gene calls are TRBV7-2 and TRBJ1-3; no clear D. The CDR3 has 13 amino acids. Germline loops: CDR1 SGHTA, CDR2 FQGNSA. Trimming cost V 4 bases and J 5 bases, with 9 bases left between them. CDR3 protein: CASSSPPRNTIYF. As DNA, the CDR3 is TGTGCCAGCAGCTCTCCTCCCCGAAACACCATATATTTT.

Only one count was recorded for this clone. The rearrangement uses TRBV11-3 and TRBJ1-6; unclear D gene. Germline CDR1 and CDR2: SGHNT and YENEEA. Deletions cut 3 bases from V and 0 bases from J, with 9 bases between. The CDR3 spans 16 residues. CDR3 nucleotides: TGTGCCAGCAGCTTTGACTCGAGCTCCTATAATTCACCCCTCCACTTT. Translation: CASSFDSSSYNSPLHF.

CDR3 protein: CASSQDYGGRGASTDTQYF. The CDR3 nucleotides read TGCGCCAGCAGCCAAGATTATGGAGGGCGGGGGGCTAGCACAGATACGCAGTATTTT. The chain links TRBV4-3 to TRBJ2-3, with 8 nucleotides matching TRBD2. J gave up 0 bases and V 0 bases, and 11 bases lay outside the gene matches. This CDR3 comprises 19 residues. The germline gives CDR1 LGHNA, CDR2 YSLEER.

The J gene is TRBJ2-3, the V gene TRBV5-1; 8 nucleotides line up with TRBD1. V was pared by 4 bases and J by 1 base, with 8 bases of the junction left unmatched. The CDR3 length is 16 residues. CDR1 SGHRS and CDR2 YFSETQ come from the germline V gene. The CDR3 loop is CASSPSADRGTDTQYF. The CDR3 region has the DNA TGCGCCAGCAGCCCGTCCGCGGACAGGGGCACAGATACGCAGTATTTT.

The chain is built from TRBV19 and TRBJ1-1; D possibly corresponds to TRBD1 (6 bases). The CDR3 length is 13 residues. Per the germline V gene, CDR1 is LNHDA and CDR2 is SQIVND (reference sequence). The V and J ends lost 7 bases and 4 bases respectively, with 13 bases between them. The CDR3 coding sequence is TGTGCCAGTACCACAGGGCGGGCCACTGAAGCTTTCTTT. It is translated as CASTTGRATEAFF.

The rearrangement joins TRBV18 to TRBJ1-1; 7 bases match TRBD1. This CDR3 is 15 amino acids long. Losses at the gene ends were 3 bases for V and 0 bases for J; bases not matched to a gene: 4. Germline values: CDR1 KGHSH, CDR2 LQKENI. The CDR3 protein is CASSPDRTMNTEAFF. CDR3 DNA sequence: TGTGCCAGCTCACCGGACAGGACGATGAACACTGAAGCTTTCTTT.

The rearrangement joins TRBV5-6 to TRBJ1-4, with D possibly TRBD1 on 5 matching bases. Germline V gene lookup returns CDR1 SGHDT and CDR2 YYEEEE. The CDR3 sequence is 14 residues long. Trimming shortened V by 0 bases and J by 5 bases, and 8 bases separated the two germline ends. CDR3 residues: CASSLAGINEKLFF. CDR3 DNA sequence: TGTGCCAGCAGCTTGGCAGGGATAAATGAAAAACTGTTTTTT.

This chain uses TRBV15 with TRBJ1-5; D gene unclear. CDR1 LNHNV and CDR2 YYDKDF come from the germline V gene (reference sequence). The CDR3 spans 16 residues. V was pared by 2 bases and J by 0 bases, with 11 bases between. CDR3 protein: CATSRNWQVSNQPQHF. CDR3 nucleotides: TGTGCCACCAGCAGAAACTGGCAGGTTAGCAATCAGCCCCAGCATTTT. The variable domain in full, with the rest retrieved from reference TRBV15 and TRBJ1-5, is DAMVIQNPRYQVTQFGKPVTLSCSQTLNHNVMYWYQQKSSQAPKLLFHYYDKDFNNEADTPDNFQSRRPNTSFCFLDIRSPGLGDTAMYLCATSRNWQVSNQPQHFGDGTRLSIL.

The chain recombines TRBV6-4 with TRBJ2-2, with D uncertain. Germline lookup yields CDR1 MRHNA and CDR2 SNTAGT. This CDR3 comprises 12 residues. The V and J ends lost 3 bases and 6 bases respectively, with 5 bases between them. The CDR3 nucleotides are TGTGCCAGCAGTGAAAGAGCCGGGGAGCTGTTTTTT. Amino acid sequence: CASSERAGELFF.

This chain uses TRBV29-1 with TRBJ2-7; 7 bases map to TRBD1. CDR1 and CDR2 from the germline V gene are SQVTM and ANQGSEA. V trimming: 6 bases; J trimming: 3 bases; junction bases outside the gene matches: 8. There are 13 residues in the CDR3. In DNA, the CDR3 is TGCAGCGTAAGACAGGGCCTCGACTACGAGCAGTACTTC. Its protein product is CSVRQGLDYEQYF.

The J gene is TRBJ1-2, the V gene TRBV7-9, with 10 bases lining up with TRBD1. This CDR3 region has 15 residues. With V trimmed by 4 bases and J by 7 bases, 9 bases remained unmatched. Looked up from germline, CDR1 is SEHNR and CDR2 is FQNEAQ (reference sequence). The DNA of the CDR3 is TGTGCCAGCAGCTCAAGGGGACAGGGGAGGTTTGGCTACACCTTC. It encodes CASSSRGQGRFGYTF.

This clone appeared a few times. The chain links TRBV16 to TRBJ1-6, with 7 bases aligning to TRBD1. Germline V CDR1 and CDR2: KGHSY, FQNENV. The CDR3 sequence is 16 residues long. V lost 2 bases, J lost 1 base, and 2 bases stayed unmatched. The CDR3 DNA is TGTGCCAGCAGCCAAACGGGACAGTCCTATAATTCACCCCTCCACTTT. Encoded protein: CASSQTGQSYNSPLHF.

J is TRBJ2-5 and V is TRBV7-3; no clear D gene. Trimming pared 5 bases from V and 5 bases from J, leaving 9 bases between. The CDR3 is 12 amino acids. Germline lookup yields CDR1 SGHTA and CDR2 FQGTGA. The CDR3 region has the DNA TGTGCCAGCAGCGTCCCCGGGGAGACCCAGTACTTC. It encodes CASSVPGETQYF.

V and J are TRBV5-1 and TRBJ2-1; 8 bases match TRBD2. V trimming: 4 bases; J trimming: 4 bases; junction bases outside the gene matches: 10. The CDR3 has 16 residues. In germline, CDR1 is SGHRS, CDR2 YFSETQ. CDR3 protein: CASSLGTGGAYNEQFF. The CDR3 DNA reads TGCGCCAGCAGCCTGGGAACGGGGGGGGCGTACAATGAGCAGTTCTTC.

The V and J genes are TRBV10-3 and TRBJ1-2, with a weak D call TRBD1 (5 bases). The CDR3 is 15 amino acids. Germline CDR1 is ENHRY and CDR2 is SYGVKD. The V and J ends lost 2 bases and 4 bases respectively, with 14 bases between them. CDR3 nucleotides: TGTGCCATCAGTGAGCCCGCGGGGCGGCGCTATGGCTACACCTTC. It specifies CAISEPAGRRYGYTF.

The CDR3 sequence is CASMTRGGTDTQYF. As DNA, the CDR3 is TGTGCCAGCATGACCCGGGGGGGCACAGATACGCAGTATTTT. The chain employs TRBV6-5 and TRBJ2-3; 7 nucleotides align to TRBD2. The CDR3 totals 14 residues. Looked up from germline, CDR1 is MNHEY and CDR2 is SVGAGI. The ends lost 7 bases at V and 1 base at J; junction bases unmatched: 5.

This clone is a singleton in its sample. This CDR3 reads CASSVTPGQGDEAFF. The CDR3 coding sequence is TGTGCCAGCAGCGTGACACCCGGACAGGGTGATGAAGCTTTCTTT. The chain employs TRBV9 and TRBJ1-1, with 8 bases aligning to TRBD1. The CDR3 contains 15 residues. V was pared by 2 bases and J by 7 bases, with 10 bases of the junction left unmatched. In germline, CDR1 is SGDLS, CDR2 YYNGEE.

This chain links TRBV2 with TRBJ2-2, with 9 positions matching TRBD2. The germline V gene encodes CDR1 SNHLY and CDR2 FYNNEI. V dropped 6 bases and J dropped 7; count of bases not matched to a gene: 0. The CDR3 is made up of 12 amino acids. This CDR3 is CASRTSGGELFF. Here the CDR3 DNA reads TGTGCCAGCAGGACTAGCGGCGGGGAGCTGTTTTTT. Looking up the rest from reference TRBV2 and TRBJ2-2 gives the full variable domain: EPEVTQTPSHQVTQMGQEVILRCVPISNHLYFYWYRQILGQKVEFLVSFYNNEISEKSEIFDDQFSVERPDGSNFTLKIRSTKLEDSAMYFCASRTSGGELFFGEGSRLTVL.

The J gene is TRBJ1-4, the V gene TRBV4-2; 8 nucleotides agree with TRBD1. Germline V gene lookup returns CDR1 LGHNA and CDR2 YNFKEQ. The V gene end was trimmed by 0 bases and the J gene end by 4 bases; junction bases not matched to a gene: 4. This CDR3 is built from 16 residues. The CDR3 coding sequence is TGTGCCAGCAGCCAAGATGTAACAGGGGGTAATGAAAAACTGTTTTTT. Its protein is CASSQDVTGGNEKLFF.

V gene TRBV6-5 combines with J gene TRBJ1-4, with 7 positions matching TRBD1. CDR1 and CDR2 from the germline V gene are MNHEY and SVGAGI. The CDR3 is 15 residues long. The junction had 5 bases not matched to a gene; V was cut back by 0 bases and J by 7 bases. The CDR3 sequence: CASSYSTGKSEKLFF. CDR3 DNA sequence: TGTGCCAGCAGTTACTCGACAGGGAAGAGTGAAAAACTGTTTTTT.

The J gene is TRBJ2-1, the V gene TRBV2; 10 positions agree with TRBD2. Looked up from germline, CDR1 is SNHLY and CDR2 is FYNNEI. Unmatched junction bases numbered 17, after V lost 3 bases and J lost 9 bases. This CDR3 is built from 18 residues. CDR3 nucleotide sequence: TGTGCCAGCAGTGATCAGTTGGGCAGCGGGGGGGCCTCTGGTGAGCAGTTCTTC. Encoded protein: CASSDQLGSGGASGEQFF.